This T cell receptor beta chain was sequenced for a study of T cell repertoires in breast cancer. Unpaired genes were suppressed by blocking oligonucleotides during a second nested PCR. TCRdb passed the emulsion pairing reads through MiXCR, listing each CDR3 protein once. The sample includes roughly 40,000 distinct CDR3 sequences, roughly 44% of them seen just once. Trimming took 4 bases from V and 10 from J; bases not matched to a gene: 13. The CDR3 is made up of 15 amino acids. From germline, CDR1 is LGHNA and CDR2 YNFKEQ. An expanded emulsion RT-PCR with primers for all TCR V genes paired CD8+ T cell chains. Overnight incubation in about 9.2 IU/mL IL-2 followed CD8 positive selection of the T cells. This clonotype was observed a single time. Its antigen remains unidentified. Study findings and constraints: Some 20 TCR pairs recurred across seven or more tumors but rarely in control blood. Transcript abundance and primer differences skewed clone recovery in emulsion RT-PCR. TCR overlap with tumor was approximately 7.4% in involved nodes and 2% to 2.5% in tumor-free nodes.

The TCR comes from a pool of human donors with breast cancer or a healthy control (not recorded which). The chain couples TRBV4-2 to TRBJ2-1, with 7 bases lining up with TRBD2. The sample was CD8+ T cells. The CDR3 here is CASSPGLGIGLEQFF. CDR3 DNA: TGTGCCAGCAGCCCCGGACTAGGAATTGGGCTAGAGCAGTTCTTC.